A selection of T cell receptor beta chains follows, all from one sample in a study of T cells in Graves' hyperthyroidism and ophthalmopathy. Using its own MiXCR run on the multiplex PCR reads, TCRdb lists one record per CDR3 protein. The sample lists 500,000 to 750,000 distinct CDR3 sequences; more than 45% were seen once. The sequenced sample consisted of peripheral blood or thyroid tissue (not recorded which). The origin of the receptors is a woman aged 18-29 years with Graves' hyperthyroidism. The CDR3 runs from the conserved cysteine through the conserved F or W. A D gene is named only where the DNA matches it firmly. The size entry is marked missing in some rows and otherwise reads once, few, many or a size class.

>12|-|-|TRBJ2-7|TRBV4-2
TGTGCCAGCAGCCAGACCATTCACGAGCAGTACTTC
CASSQTIHEQYF
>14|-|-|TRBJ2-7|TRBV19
TGTGCCAGTAGGACTAGAAGACCGTCCTACGAGCAGTACTTC
CASRTRRPSYEQYF
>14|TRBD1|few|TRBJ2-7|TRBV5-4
TGTGCCAGCAGCCCAGGACAGGGCCCTAAAGAGCAGTACTTC
CASSPGQGPKEQYF
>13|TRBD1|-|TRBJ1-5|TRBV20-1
TGCAGTGCTAACCGGGACAGGGGTCAGCCCCAGCATTTT
CSANRDRGQPQHF
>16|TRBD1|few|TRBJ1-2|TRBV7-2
TGTGCCAGCAGCTTATCGGGACAGGGTTATTCGCATGGCTACACCTTC
CASSLSGQGYSHGYTF
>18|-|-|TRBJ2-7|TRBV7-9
TGTGCCAGCAGCTTATTAGTTTCGGGACCTAGGAGCTCCTACGAGCAGTACTTC
CASSLLVSGPRSSYEQYF
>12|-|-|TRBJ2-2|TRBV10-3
TGTGCCAGCTTGGCCAGGAACGAGGAGCTGTTTTTT
CASLARNEELFF
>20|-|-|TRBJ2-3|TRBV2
TGTGCCAGCAGAAAGGACAGGGGGTTCCTAGCGGGAGGAAACACAGATACGCAGTATTTT
CASRKDRGFLAGGNTDTQYF
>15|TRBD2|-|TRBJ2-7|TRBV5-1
TGCGCCAGCAGCTTACGGGCTAGCGGGGCCTACGAGCAGTACTTC
CASSLRASGAYEQYF
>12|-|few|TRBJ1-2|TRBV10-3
TGTGCCACCACCTCGAGTGCGGATGGCTACACCTTC
CATTSSADGYTF
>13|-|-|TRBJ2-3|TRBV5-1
TGCGCCAGCATGTGGGAAGGCACAGATACGCAGTATTTT
CASMWEGTDTQYF
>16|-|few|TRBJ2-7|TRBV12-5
TGTGCTAGTGGTTTCTCAACAGGGTACAGCTCCTACGAGCAGTACTTC
CASGFSTGYSSYEQYF
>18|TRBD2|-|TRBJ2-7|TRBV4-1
TGTGCCAGCAGCCAAGATCAGGGACTAGCGGCAGCCACCTACGAGCAGTACTTC
CASSQDQGLAAATYEQYF
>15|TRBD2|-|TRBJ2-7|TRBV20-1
TGCAGTGCTAGAAATCAAATTAGCGGGATATACGAGCAGTACTTC
CSARNQISGIYEQYF
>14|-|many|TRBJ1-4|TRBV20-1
TGCAGTGCTAGTGCAGGGGCGCCTAATGAAAAACTGTTTTTT
CSASAGAPNEKLFF
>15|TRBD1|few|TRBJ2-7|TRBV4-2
TGTGCCAGCAGCCCCCGGGGACAGGGGATTTACGAGCAGTACTTC
CASSPRGQGIYEQYF
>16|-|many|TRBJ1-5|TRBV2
TGTGCCAGCAGTGAAGCGCTAAGGACCGAAAATCAGCCCCAGCATTTT
CASSEALRTENQPQHF
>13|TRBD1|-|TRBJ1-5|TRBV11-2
TGTGCCAGCAGCAAAGACAGGGGCCAGCCCCAGCATTTT
CASSKDRGQPQHF
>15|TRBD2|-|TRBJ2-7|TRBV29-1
TGCAGCGTTTCGGGACTAGCGGGGCTTCGTGACGAGCAGTACTTC
CSVSGLAGLRDEQYF
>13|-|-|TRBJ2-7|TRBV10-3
TGTGCCATCAGAGGAGGGACAGCCTACGAGCAGTACTTC
CAIRGGTAYEQYF
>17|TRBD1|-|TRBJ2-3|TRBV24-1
TGTGCCACCAGTGATTGGTCGCGGGACAGGGGGACAGATACGCAGTATTTT
CATSDWSRDRGTDTQYF
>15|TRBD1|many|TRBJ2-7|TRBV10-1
TGCGCCAGCAGTGAGTCCGGGACAGGTGACTACGAGCAGTACTTC
CASSESGTGDYEQYF
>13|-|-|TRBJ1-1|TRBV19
TGTGCCAGTAGACAGGGTTCAACTAATGAAGCTTTCTTT
CASRQGSTNEAFF
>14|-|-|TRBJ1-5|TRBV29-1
TGCAGCGTTGACCAGGGAGGGCCTCTGGAGCCCCAGCATTTT
CSVDQGGPLEPQHF
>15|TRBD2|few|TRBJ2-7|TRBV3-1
TGTGCCAGCAGCCAACCAGGACTAGCCGGCTACGAGCAGTACTTC
CASSQPGLAGYEQYF
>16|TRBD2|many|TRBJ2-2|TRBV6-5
TGTGCCAGCAGTTACTCTAGCGGGAGGAACACCGGGGAGCTGTTTTTT
CASSYSSGRNTGELFF
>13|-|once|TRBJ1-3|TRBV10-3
TGTGCCATCAGTGAGCCAGCAGGAAACACCATATATTTT
CAISEPAGNTIYF
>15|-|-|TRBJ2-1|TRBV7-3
TGTGCCAGCAGCTTGGGAGGTTTGGGGATGGATGAGCAGTTCTTC
CASSLGGLGMDEQFF
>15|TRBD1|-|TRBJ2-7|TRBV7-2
TGTGCCAGCAGCCCGATTTCGGGACAGGGGAACGAGCAGTACTTC
CASSPISGQGNEQYF
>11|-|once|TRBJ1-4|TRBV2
TGTGCCCTTAGGGGGGATGAAAAACTGTTTTTT
CALRGDEKLFF
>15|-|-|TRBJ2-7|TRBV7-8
TGTGCCAGCAGCTTTTCGAGGGGTTCGACCTACGAGCAGTACTTC
CASSFSRGSTYEQYF
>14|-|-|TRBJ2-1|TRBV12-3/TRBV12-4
TGTGCCAGCAGTACACGACAATCCTACAATGAGCAGTTCTTC
CASSTRQSYNEQFF
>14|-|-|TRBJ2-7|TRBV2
TGTGCCAGCAGGGATAGACCCGAATCCTACGAGCAGTACTTC
CASRDRPESYEQYF
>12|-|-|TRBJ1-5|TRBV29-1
TGCAGCGTTGAACTAAACCCAGAGACCCAGCATTTT
CSVELNPETQHF
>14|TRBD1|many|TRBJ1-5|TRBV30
TGTGCCTCCAGCTTAGGGGGCGCGGGTCAGCCCCAGCATTTT
CASSLGGAGQPQHF
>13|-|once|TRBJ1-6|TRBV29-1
TGCAGCGTCCAGGTTTCCCTTAATTCACCCCTCCACTTT
CSVQVSLNSPLHF
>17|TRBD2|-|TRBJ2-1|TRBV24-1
TGTGCCACCAGTGACCCAACTAGCGGGAGAGTCCCCGTGAAGCAGTTCTTC
CATSDPTSGRVPVKQFF
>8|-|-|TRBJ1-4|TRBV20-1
TGCAGTGCTAGTTACGGGAGATTT
CSASYGRF
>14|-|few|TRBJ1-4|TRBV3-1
TGTGCCAGCAGCCGCGGGGCAACTAATGAAAAACTGTTTTTT
CASSRGATNEKLFF
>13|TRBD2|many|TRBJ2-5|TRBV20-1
TGCAGTGCTAGGACTAGCGGATTGGAGACCCAGTACTTC
CSARTSGLETQYF
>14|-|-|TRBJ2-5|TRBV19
TGTGCCAGTCCCTCAGGGAGGGGGGAAGAGACCCAGTACTTC
CASPSGRGEETQYF
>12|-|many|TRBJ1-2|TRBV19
TGTGCCAGTAGTACCCCTCCCGGGGGCTACACCTTC
CASSTPPGGYTF
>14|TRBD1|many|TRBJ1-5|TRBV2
TGTGCCAGCAGAGGCTTGACAGGGTATCAGCCCCAGCATTTT
CASRGLTGYQPQHF
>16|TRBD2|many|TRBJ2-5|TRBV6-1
TGTGCCAGCAGTCCTACTAGCGGGAGGGCCGTAGAGACCCAGTACTTC
CASSPTSGRAVETQYF
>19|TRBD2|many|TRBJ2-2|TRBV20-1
TGCAGTGCTAGAACCACTGAGCGGGAGGCGTCCCCTAACACCGGGGAGCTGTTTTTT
CSARTTEREASPNTGELFF
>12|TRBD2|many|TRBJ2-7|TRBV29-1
TGCAGCGTTTGGGGGGGAGGCTACGAGCAGTACTTC
CSVWGGGYEQYF
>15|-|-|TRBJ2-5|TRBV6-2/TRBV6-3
TGTGCCAGCAGTTACTCGACGGGAGATGTAAAGACCCAGTACTTC
CASSYSTGDVKTQYF
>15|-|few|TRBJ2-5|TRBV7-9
TGTGCCAGCAGCGTCGGACAGGGAGGGCAAGAGACCCAGTACTTC
CASSVGQGGQETQYF